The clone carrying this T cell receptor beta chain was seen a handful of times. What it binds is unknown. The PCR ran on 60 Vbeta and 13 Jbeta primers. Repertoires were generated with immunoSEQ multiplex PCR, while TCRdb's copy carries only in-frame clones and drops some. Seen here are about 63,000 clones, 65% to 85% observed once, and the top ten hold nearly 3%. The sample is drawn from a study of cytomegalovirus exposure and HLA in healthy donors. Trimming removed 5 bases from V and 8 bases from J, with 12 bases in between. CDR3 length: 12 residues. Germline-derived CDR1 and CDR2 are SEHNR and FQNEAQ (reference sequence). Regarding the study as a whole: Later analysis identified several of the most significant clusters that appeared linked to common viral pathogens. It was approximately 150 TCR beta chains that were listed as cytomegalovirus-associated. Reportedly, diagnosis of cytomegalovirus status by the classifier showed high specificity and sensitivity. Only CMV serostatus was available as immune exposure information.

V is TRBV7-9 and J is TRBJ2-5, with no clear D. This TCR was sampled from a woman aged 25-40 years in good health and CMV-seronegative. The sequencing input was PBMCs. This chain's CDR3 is CASSVSSGTQYF. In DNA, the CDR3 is TGTGCCAGCAGCGTCTCATCTGGCACCCAGTACTTC. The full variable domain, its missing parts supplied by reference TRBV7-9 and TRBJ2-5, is DTGVSQNPRHKITKRGQNVTFRCDPISEHNRLYWYRQTLGQGPEFLTYFQNEAQLEKSRLLSDRFSAERPKGSFSTLEIQRTEQGDSAMYLCASSVSSGTQYFGPGTRLLVL.